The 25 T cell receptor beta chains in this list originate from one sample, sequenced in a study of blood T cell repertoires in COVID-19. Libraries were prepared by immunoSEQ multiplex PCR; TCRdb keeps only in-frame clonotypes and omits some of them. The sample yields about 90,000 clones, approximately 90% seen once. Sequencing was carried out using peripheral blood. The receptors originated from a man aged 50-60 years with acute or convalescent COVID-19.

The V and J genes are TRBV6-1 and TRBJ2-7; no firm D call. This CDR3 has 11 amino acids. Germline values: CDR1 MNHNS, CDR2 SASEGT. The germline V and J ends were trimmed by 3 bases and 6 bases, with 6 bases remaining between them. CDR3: CASSDVSEQYF. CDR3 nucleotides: TGTGCCAGCAGTGACGTCTCCGAGCAGTACTTC.

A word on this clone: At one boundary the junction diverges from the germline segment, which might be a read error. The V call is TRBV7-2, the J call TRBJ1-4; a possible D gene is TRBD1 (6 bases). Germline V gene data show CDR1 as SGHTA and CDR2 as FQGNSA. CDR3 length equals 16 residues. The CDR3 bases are TGTGTCAGCAGCCTCCCCACAGGGTGGGCTAATGAAAAACTGTTTTTT. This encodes CVSSLPTGWANEKLFF.

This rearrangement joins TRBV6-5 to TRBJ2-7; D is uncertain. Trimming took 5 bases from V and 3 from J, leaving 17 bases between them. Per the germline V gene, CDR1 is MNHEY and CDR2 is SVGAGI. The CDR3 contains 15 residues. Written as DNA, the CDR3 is TGTGCCAGCAGTCCCACCTTCTCACGAGGCTACGAGCAGTACTTC. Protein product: CASSPTFSRGYEQYF.

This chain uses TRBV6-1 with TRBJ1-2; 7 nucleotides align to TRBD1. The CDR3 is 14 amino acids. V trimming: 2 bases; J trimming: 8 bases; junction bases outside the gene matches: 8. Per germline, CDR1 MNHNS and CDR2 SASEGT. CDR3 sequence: CASSELGGLGGYTF. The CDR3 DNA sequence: TGTGCCAGCAGTGAACTAGGGGGCCTTGGCGGCTACACCTTC.

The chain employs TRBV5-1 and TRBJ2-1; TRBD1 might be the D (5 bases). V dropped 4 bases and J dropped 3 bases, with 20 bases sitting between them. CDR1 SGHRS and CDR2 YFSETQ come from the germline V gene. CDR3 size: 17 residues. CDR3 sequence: CASSSVGQGNFYNEQFF. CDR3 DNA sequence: TGCGCCAGCAGCAGTGTAGGCCAGGGTAATTTCTACAATGAGCAGTTCTTC.

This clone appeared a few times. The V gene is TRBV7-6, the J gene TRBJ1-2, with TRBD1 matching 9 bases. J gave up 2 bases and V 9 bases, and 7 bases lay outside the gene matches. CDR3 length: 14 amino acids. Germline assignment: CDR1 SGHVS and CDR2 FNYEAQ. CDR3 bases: TGTGCCAGTAGTGGGACAGGGAGGAACTATGGCTACACCTTC. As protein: CASSGTGRNYGYTF. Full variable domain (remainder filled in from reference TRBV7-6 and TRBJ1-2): GAGVSQSPRYKVTKRGQDVALRCDPISGHVSLYWYRQALGQGPEFLTYFNYEAQQDKSGLPNDRFSAERPEGSISTLTIQRTEQRDSAMYRCASSGTGRNYGYTFGSGTRLTVV.

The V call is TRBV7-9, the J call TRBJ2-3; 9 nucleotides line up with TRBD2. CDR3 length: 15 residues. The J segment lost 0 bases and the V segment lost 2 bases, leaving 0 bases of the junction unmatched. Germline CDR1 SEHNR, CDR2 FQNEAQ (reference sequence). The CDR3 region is CASSLTSGSTDTQYF. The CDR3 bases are TGTGCCAGCAGCTTAACTAGCGGGAGCACAGATACGCAGTATTTT.

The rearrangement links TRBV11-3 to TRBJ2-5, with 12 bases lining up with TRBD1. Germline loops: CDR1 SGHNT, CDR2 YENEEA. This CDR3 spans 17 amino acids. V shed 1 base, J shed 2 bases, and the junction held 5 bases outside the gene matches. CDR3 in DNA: TGTGCCAGCAGCTTAGTCGGGACAGGGGGCCATCAAGAGACCCAGTACTTC. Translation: CASSLVGTGGHQETQYF. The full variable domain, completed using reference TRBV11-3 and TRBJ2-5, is EAGVVQSPRYKIIEKKQPVAFWCNPISGHNTLYWYLQNLGQGPELLIRYENEEAVDDSQLPKDRFSAERLKGVDSTLKIQPAELGDSAVYLCASSLVGTGGHQETQYFGPGTRLLVL.

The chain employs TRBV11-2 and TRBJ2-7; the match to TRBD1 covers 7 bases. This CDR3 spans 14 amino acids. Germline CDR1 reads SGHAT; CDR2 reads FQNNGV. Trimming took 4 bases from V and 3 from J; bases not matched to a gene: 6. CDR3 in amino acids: CASSSRQGFYEQYF. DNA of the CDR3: TGTGCCAGCAGCTCCCGACAGGGTTTCTACGAGCAGTACTTC.

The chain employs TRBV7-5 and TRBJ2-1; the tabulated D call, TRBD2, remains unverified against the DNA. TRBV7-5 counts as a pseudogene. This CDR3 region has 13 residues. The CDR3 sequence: CVRSARLDNEQFF. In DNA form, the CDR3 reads TGTGTCAGAAGTGCACGACTTGACAATGAGCAGTTCTTC.

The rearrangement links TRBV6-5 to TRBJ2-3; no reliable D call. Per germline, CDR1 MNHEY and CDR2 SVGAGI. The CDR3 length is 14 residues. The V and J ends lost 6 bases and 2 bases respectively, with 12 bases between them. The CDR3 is CASSLRQNTDTQYF. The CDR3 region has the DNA TGTGCCAGCAGCCTCCGACAAAACACAGATACGCAGTATTTT.

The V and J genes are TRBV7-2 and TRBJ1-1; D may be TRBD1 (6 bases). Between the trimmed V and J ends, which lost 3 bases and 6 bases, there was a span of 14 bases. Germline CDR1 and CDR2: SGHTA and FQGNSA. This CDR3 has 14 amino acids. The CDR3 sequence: CASSFAGVIAEAFF. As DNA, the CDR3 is TGTGCCAGCAGCTTCGCAGGGGTCATCGCTGAAGCTTTCTTT.

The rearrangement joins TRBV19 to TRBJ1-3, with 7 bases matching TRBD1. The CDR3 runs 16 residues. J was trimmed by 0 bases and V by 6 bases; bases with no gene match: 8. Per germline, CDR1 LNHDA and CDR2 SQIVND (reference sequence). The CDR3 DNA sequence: TGTGCCAGTAGCCAACAGGGGCCTGACTCTGGAAACACCATATATTTT. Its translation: CASSQQGPDSGNTIYF. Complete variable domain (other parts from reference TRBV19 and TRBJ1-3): DGGITQSPKYLFRKEGQNVTLSCEQNLNHDAMYWYRQDPGQGLRLIYYSQIVNDFQKGDIAEGYSVSREKKESFPLTVTSAQKNPTAFYLCASSQQGPDSGNTIYFGEGSWLTVV.

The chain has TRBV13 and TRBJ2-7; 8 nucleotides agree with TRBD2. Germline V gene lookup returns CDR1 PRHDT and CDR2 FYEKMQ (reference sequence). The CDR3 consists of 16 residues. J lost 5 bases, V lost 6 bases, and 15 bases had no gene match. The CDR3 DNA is TGTGCCAGCAGTACTGTCCGGAGCGGGAGCATCAACGAGCAGTACTTC. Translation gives CASSTVRSGSINEQYF.

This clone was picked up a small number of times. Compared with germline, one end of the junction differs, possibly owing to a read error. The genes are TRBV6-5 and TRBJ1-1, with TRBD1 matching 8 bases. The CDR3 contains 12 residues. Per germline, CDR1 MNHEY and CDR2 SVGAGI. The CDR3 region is CASGDRSAEAFF. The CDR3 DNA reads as TGTGCCAGCGGGGACAGGTCGGCTGAGGCTTTCTTT.

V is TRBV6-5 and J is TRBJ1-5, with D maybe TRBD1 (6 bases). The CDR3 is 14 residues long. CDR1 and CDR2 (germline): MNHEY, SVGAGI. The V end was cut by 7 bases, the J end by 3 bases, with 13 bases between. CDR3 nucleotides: TGTGCCAGCATCGGGGGGGGGCACAATCAGCCCCAGCATTTT. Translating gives CASIGGGHNQPQHF.

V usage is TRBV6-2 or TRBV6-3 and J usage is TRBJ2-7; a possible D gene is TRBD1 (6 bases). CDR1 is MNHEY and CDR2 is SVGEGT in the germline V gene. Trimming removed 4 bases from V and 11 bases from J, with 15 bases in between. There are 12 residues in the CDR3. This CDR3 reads CASSFGTPKEYF. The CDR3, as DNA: TGTGCCAGCAGTTTCGGGACACCTAAGGAGTACTTC.

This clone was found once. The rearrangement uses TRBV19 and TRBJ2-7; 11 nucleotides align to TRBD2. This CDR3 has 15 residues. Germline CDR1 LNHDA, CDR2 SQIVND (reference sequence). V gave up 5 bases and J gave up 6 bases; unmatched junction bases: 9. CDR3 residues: CASSLLAGGISEQYF. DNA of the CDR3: TGTGCCAGTAGTCTCCTAGCGGGAGGTATCAGCGAGCAGTACTTC.

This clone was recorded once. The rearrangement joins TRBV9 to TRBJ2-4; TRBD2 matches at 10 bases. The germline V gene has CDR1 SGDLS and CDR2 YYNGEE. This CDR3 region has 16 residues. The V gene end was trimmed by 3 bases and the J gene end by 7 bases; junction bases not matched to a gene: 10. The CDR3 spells CASSGRKREGRNIQYF. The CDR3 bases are TGTGCCAGCAGCGGCCGGAAGCGGGAGGGCCGGAACATTCAGTACTTC.

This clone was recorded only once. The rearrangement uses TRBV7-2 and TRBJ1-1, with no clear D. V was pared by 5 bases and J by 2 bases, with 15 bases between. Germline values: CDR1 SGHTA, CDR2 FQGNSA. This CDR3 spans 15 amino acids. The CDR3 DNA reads TGTGCCAGCAGCCCGACATCCACCTTTAACACTGAAGCTTTCTTT. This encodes CASSPTSTFNTEAFF.

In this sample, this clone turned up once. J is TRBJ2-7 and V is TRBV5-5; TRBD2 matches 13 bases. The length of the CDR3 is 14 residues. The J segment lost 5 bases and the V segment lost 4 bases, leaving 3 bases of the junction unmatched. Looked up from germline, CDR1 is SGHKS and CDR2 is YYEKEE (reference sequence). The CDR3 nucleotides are TGTGCCAGCAGCCGGACTAGCGGGAGCCACGAGCAGTACTTC. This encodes CASSRTSGSHEQYF.

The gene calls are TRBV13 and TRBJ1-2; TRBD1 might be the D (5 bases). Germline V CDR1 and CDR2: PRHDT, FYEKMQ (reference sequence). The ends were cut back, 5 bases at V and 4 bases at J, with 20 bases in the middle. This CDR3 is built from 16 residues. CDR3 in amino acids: CASSRIRGGSTYGYTF. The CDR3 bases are TGTGCCAGCAGCCGAATTCGGGGGGGGAGCACCTATGGCTACACCTTC.

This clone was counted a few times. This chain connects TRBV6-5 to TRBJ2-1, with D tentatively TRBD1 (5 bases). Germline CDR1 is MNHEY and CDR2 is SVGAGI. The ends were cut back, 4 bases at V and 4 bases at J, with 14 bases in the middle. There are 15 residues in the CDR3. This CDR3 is CASSSQGNRYNEQFF. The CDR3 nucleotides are TGTGCCAGCAGTTCCCAGGGAAACCGGTACAATGAGCAGTTCTTC.

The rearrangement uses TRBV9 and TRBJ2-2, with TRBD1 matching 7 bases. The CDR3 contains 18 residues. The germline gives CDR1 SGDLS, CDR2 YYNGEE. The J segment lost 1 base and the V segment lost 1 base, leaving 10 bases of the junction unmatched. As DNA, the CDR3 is TGTGCCAGCAGCGTAAGCAAGATGTACAGGGGGAACACCGGGGAGCTGTTTTTT. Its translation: CASSVSKMYRGNTGELFF.

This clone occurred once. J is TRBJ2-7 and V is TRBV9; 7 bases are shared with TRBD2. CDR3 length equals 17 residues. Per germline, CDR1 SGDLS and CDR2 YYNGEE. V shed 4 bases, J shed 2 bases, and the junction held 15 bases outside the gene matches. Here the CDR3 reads CASSPRLAQGLTYEQYF. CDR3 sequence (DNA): TGTGCCAGCAGCCCAAGACTAGCTCAAGGCCTCACCTACGAGCAGTACTTC. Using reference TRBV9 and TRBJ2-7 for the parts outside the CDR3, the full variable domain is DSGVTQTPKHLITATGQRVTLRCSPRSGDLSVYWYQQSLDQGLQFLIQYYNGEERAKGNILERFSAQQFPDLHSELNLSSLELGDSALYFCASSPRLAQGLTYEQYFGPGTRLTVT.